Included here is one TCR beta chain sequence, with context. The antigen it binds to is not known. The record has no base qualities; no much larger clone is one base away. The sample belongs to a study of T cell repertoires in aging, cancer and after chemotherapy (dated by TCRdb to the late 2010s). Concerning the study at large: The donors fell into six age groups ranging from 30 or younger to 70 or older, and each group had at least three individuals. Paired pre- and post-chemotherapy samples in the solid tumor group came from brain tumor (glioblastoma) patients receiving temozolomide-based therapy. The complete dataset included some 9 million TCR reads. The study profiled peripheral blood TCR beta repertoires from healthy donors and cancer patients to examine immunoaging and T cell reconstitution after chemotherapy. Alongside fewer than 100 healthy donors serving as a reference group, the cohort included some 220 cancer patients, of whom approximately 94 had hematological cancers and 124 had solid cancers. Overall results and qualifications from the work: Compared with age-matched healthy donors, untreated patients with either hematological or solid cancers had significantly lower TCR diversity in the blood along with higher clonality. In healthy donors, the drop in TCR diversity with age came mainly from a loss of richness, whereas in cancer patients a loss of evenness also played a part. It was noted by the authors that conclusions about immunological memory after chemotherapy cannot be drawn from the repertoire data. Median generation probability increased over the chemotherapy interval in both cancer cohorts, suggesting repertoire reconstitution through rebound thymic output.

Rearranged TRB sequences spanning V, D and J segments were amplified by multiplex touch-down PCR using a mixed TRB-A/B primer pool. Illumina adapters and sample indices were attached to the amplicons through two consecutive PCR reactions run with Phusion HS II polymerase. After gel purification with the NucleoSpin Gel and PCR Clean-up kit, the amplicons were checked using Qubit and an Agilent 2100 Bioanalyzer. Sequencing of libraries was carried out on an Illumina MiSeq in 600-cycle, single-indexed, paired-end runs. The paper's processing steps were these. TRB sequences were processed with MiXCR versions 2.12 and 3.0.5. Each unique CDR3 nucleotide sequence was treated as one clone, and only productive sequences with two or more reads were kept. The repertoire metrics were Shannon diversity, evenness, clonality (defined as one minus evenness), and alpha-parameterized diversity profiles covering alpha 0 to 5. The IGoR algorithm was used to compute generation probabilities of clones in paired pre- and post-chemotherapy samples. The public reads were run again by TCRdb, first through fastp at Q25 and then through MiXCR, and only productive beta chains were kept. Rows with one shared CDR3 protein collapse into an entry with the most common genes and DNA. V and J calls and clone size were set by TCRdb, not the authors. The sample table shows 1,300 to 1,500 distinct CDR3 sequences, and less than 25% are seen once. Approximately 27% of the sample lies in the top ten.

From the germline V gene (reference sequence), CDR1 is SEHNR and CDR2 is FQNEAQ. From V the trimming removes 10 bases and from J it removes 1 base, while the gene matches leave 5 bases of the junction unaccounted for. From the cysteine through the phenylalanine, the CDR3 covers 14 amino acids. Only CDR3 DNA remains: 42 bases, in frame from the first base. TCR beta rearrangements were amplified from genomic DNA extracted from peripheral blood rather than from sorted cells or RNA. The TCR comes from a human donor with a solid tumor. Sequencing was done on a sample of blood. The rearrangement combines TRBV7-9 with TRBJ2-2; TRBD1 lines up with 8 middle nucleotides. The CDR3 has the sequence CAITGTGNTGELFF. The bases read TGTGCCATAACCGGGACAGGGAACACCGGGGAGCTGTTTTTT.